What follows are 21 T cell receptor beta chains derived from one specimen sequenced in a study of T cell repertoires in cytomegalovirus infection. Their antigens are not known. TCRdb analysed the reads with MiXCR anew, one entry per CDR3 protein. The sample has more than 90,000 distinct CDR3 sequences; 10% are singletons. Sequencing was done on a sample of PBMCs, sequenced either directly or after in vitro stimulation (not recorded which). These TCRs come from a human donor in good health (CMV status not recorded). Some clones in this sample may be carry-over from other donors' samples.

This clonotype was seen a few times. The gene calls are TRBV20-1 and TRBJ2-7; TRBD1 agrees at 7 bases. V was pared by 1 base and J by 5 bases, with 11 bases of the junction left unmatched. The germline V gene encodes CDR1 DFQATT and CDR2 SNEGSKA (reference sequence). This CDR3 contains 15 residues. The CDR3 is CSARGTGTAFDEQYF. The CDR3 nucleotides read TGCAGTGCTAGAGGTACCGGGACAGCTTTCGACGAGCAGTACTTC.

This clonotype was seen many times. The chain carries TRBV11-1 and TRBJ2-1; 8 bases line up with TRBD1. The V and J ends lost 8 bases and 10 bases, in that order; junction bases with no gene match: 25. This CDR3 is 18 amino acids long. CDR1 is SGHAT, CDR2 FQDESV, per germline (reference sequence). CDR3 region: CASSPGQGATHRVYEQFF. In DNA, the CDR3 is TGTGCCAGCTCCCCCGGGCAGGGGGCGACCCACAGAGTGTACGAGCAGTTCTTC.

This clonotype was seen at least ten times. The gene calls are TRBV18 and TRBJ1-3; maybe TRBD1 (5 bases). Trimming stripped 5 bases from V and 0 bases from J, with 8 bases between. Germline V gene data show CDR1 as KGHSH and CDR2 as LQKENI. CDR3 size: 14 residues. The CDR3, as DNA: TGTGCCAGCTCATCAGGGAGCTCTGGAAACACCATATATTTT. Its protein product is CASSSGSSGNTIYF.

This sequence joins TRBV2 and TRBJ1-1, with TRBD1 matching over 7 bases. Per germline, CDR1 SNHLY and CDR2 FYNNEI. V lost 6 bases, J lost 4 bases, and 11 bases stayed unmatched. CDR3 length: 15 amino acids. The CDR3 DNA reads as TGTGCCAGCAGGCCCCAGACAGGGTTCCGCACTGAAGCTTTCTTT. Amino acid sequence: CASRPQTGFRTEAFF.

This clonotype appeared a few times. The CDR3 nucleotides are TGTGCCAGCAGTGGGAACAGGGAGAGTCAGCCCCAGCATTTT. This encodes CASSGNRESQPQHF. This chain joins TRBV6-5 and TRBJ1-5, with D possibly matching TRBD1 (6 bases). This CDR3 is 14 amino acids long. Trimming shortened V by 5 bases and J by 6 bases, and 14 bases separated the two germline ends. Germline assignment: CDR1 MNHEY and CDR2 SVGAGI.

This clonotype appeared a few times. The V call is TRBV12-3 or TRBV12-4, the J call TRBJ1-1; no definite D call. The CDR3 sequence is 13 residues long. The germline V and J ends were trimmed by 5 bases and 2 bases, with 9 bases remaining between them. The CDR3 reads CASSLSFNTEAFF. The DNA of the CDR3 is TGTGCCAGCAGTCTAAGCTTCAACACTGAAGCTTTCTTT.

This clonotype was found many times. CDR3 loop: CASSPPSGLAGAGSYNEQFF. CDR3 in DNA: TGTGCCAGCTCACCACCCTCCGGACTAGCGGGAGCGGGATCCTACAATGAGCAGTTCTTC. This sequence joins TRBV18 and TRBJ2-1; 13 nucleotides line up with TRBD2. This CDR3 contains 20 residues. The germline CDR1 and CDR2 sequences are KGHSH and LQKENI. V trimming: 0 bases; J trimming: 1 base; junction bases outside the gene matches: 9.

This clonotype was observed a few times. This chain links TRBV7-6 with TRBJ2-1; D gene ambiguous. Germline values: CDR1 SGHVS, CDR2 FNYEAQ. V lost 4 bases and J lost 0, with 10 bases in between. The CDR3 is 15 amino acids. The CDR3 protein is CASSSFRSSYNEQFF. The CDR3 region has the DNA TGTGCCAGCAGCTCGTTCCGTAGCTCCTACAATGAGCAGTTCTTC.

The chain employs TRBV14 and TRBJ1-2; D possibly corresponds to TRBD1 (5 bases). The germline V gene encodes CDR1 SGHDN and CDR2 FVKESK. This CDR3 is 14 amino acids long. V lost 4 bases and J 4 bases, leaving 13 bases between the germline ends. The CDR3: CASSRGVFGYGYTF. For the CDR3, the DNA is TGTGCCAGCAGCCGGGGGGTCTTTGGCTATGGCTACACCTTC.

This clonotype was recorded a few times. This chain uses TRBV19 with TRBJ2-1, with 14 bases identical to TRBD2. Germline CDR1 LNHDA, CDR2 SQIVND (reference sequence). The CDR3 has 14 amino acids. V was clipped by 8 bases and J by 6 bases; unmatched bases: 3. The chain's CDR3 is CASAGTSGGNEQFF. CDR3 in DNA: TGTGCCAGTGCCGGGACTAGCGGGGGCAATGAGCAGTTCTTC.

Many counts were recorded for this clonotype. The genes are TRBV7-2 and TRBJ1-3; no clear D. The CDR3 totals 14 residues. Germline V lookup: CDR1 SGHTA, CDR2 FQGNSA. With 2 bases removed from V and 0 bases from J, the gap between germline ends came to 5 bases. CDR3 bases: TGTGCCAGCAGCTTATACACCTCTGGAAACACCATATATTTT. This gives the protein CASSLYTSGNTIYF. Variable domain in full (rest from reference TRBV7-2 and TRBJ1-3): GAGVSQSPSNKVTEKGKDVELRCDPISGHTALYWYRQSLGQGLEFLIYFQGNSAPDKSGLPSDRFSAERTGGSVSTLTIQRTQQEDSAVYLCASSLYTSGNTIYFGEGSWLTVV.

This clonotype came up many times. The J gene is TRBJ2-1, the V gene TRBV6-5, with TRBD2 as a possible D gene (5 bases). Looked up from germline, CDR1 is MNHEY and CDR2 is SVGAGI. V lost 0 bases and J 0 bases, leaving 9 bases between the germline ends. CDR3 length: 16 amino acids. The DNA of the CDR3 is TGTGCCAGCAGTTACTCGACGGGAAACTCCTACAATGAGCAGTTCTTC. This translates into CASSYSTGNSYNEQFF.

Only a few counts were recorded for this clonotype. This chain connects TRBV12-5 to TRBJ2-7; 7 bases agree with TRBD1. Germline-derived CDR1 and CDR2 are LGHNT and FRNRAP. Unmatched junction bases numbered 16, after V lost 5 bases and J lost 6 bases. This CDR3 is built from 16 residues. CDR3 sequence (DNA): TGTGCTAGTGGTCTCCCTCCGACAGGGAATTTGGGCGAGCAGTACTTC. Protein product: CASGLPPTGNLGEQYF.

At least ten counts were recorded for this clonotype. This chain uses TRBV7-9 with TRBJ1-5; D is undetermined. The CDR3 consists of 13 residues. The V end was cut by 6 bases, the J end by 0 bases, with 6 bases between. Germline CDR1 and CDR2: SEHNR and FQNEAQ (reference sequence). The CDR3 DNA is TGTGCCAGCAGTCCAGATAGCAATCAGCCCCAGCATTTT. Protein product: CASSPDSNQPQHF. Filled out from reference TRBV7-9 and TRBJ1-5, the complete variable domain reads DTGVSQNPRHKITKRGQNVTFRCDPISEHNRLYWYRQTLGQGPEFLTYFQNEAQLEKSRLLSDRFSAERPKGSFSTLEIQRTEQGDSAMYLCASSPDSNQPQHFGDGTRLSIL.

The CDR3 spells CASSYLMAANTGELFF. The DNA for the CDR3 is TGTGCCAGCAGTTACCTCATGGCAGCGAACACCGGGGAGCTGTTTTTT. The chain has TRBV6-5 and TRBJ2-2; D remains ambiguous. This CDR3 contains 16 residues. Trimming shortened V by 2 bases and J by 0 bases, and 10 bases separated the two germline ends. CDR1 MNHEY and CDR2 SVGAGI come from the germline V gene.

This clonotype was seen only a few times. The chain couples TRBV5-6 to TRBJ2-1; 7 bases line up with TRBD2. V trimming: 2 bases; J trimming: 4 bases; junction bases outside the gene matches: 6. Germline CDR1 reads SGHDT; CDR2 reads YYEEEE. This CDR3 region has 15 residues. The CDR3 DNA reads TGTGCCAGCAGCTTCGGGGGGAGGCCTTACAATGAGCAGTTCTTC. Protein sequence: CASSFGGRPYNEQFF.

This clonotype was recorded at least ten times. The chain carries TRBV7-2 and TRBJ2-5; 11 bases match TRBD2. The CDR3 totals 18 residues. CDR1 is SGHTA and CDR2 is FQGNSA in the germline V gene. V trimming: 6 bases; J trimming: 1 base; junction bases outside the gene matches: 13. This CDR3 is CASSYSGLAGGTQETQYF. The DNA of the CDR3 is TGTGCCAGCAGTTATAGTGGCCTAGCGGGAGGAACCCAAGAGACCCAGTACTTC.

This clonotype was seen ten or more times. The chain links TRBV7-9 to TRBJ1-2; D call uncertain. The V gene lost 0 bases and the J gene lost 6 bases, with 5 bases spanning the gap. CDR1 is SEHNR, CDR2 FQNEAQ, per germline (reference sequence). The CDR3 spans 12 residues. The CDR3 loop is CASSLAQDGYTF. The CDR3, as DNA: TGTGCCAGCAGCTTAGCGCAGGATGGCTACACCTTC.

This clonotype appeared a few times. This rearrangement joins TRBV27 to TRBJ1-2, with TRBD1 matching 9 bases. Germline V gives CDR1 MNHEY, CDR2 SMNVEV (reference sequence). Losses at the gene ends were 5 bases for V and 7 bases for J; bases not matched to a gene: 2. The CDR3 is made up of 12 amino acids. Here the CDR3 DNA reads TGTGCCAGCAGTCGACAGGGGGGTGGCTACACCTTC. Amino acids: CASSRQGGGYTF.

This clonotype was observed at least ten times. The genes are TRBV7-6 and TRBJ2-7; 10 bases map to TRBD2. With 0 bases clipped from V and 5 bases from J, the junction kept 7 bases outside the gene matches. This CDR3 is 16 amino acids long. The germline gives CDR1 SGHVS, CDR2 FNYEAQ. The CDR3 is CASSLAPSGSTDEQYF. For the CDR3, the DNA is TGTGCCAGCAGCTTAGCGCCTAGCGGGAGTACGGACGAGCAGTACTTC.

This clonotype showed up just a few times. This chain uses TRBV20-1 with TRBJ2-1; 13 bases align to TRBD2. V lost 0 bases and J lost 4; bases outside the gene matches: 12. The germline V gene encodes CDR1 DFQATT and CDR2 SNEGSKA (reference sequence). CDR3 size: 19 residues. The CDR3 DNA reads TGCAGTGCTAGAGAAGGCACACTAGCGGGAGGGCCGGGGTACAATGAGCAGTTCTTC. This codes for CSAREGTLAGGPGYNEQFF.